This TCR beta chain emerged from a study of CD8 T cells in Susac syndrome. RNA, at about 0.45 to 1 ug, was reverse transcribed with random hexamers. Across 54 Vbeta and 13 Jbeta, TCR beta CDR3 was amplified with immunoSEQ multiplex PCR. A single record per CDR3 protein comes from TCRdb applying MiXCR to the immunoSEQ multiplex PCR reads. Among more than 70,000 distinct CDR3 sequences listed, 85% to 95% were seen once. The authors negatively isolated CD8+ and CD4+ T cells and FACS-enriched TEMRA cells. J gave up 1 base and V 1 base, and 4 bases lay outside the gene matches. The CDR3 is 16 amino acids. Germline-derived CDR1 and CDR2 are SGHDT and YYEEEE.

The V call is TRBV5-6, the J call TRBJ2-2; TRBD2 agrees at 7 bases. The specimen sequenced was CD8+ T cells from PBMCs. This TCR came from a human donor in good health. CDR3 DNA: TGTGCCAGCAGCTTGTTGGAGCGGGGGAACACCGGGGAGCTGTTTTTT. It translates to CASSLLERGNTGELFF.